This T cell receptor beta chain was obtained from a study of blood T cell repertoires in COVID-19. V was pared by 8 bases and J by 0 bases, with 14 bases between. CDR3 length equals 14 residues. Original processing notes: Nucleated cell counts were estimated from reference gene primer amplification. Profiled with immunoSEQ multiplex PCR; TCRdb holds only in-frame clones, not every one. The DNA gave D and trimming, while V, J and clone size come from that table. The repertoire holds about 250,000 clones, with about 79% as singletons. Specimen: peripheral blood. The chain employs TRBV23-1 and TRBJ2-7, with D possibly TRBD1 on 5 matching bases. TRBV23-1 carries the ORF label, with uncertain function. This TCR derives from a man at least 80 years old with acute or convalescent COVID-19. The CDR3 loop is CASRSVTGSYEQYF. CDR3 nucleotides: TGCGCCAGCCGCTCGGTAACAGGCTCCTACGAGCAGTACTTC.